These 10 T cell receptor beta chains share one sample of origin, sequenced in a study of blood T cell repertoires in COVID-19. Assay used: immunoSEQ multiplex PCR; TCRdb lists only in-frame clones, some missing. The sample gives some 270,000 clones, about 89% of which show up once; about 8.7% is in the top ten. The source material was peripheral blood. Source of these receptors: a man aged 35 to 55 with active or convalescent COVID-19.

The gene calls are TRBV5-1 and TRBJ2-7; D may be TRBD1 (6 bases). With 5 bases removed from V and 7 bases from J, the gap between germline ends came to 16 bases. The CDR3 is made up of 13 amino acids. The germline gives CDR1 SGHRS, CDR2 YFSETQ. In nucleotides, the CDR3 is TGCGCCAGCAGGGAGGACAGCGTCGTAGAGCAGTACTTC. The encoded protein is CASREDSVVEQYF.

The genes are TRBV19 and TRBJ1-1; D is unclear. Trimming cost V 5 bases and J 1 base, with 11 bases left between them. The length of the CDR3 is 14 residues. Germline V gene lookup returns CDR1 LNHDA and CDR2 SQIVND (reference sequence). The CDR3 nucleotides read TGTGCCAGTAGTTCCGGACGGGAGAACACTGAAGCTTTCTTT. Protein product: CASSSGRENTEAFF.

The V call is TRBV7-9, the J call TRBJ2-1; TRBD1 agrees at 9 bases. Germline V CDR1 and CDR2: SEHNR, FQNEAQ (reference sequence). The V and J ends lost 5 bases and 6 bases, in that order; junction bases with no gene match: 2. The CDR3 consists of 13 residues. The CDR3: CASSLDRGNEQFF. In nucleotides, the CDR3 is TGTGCCAGCAGCCTGGACAGGGGCAATGAGCAGTTCTTC.

V is TRBV5-4 and J is TRBJ1-2, with 10 bases aligning to TRBD1. Germline CDR1 reads SGHNT; CDR2 reads YYREEE (reference sequence). V gave up 4 bases and J gave up 5 bases; unmatched junction bases: 8. The CDR3 has 15 residues. CDR3 amino acids: CASSPGGTGAYGYTF. The CDR3, as DNA: TGTGCCAGCAGCCCTGGCGGGACAGGGGCTTATGGCTACACCTTC.

The chain employs TRBV4-1 and TRBJ1-1; 7 positions agree with TRBD1. In germline, CDR1 is MGHRA, CDR2 YSYEKL. The CDR3 sequence is 14 residues long. With V trimmed by 4 bases and J by 2 bases, 4 bases remained unmatched. The CDR3 is CASSLRDSNTEAFF. In DNA form, the CDR3 reads TGCGCCAGCAGCCTCCGGGACAGCAACACTGAAGCTTTCTTT.

A word on this clone: The same CDR3 can be traced to other DNA sequences in this sample. V is TRBV7-6 and J is TRBJ2-7, with 7 bases lining up with TRBD1. Germline loops: CDR1 SGHVS, CDR2 FNYEAQ. There are 13 residues in the CDR3. The junction had 0 bases not matched to a gene; V was cut back by 1 base and J by 3 bases. The CDR3 sequence is CASSLGDSYEQYF. CDR3 nucleotides: TGTGCCAGCAGCTTAGGGGACAGCTACGAGCAGTACTTC.

The V call is TRBV10-3, the J call TRBJ1-2; TRBD1 matches at 7 bases. Germline lookup yields CDR1 ENHRY and CDR2 SYGVKD. V shed 7 bases and J 4 bases; nucleotides not matched to a gene: 9. The CDR3 runs 14 residues. The CDR3 loop is CAITPTGKGYGYTF. In DNA form, the CDR3 reads TGTGCCATCACCCCGACAGGGAAGGGCTATGGCTACACCTTC.

This clone came up once. This chain uses TRBV12-3 or TRBV12-4 with TRBJ2-7, with D tentatively TRBD1 (6 bases). The CDR3 contains 13 residues. Deletions cut 5 bases from V and 4 bases from J, with 12 bases between. CDR3 region: CASSRAGAYEQYF. The CDR3 DNA reads TGTGCCAGCAGTAGGGCAGGGGCGTACGAGCAGTACTTC.

This clone was detected only once. V usage is TRBV5-1 and J usage is TRBJ2-5, with TRBD2 as a possible D gene (7 bases). V lost 1 base and J 1 base, leaving 23 bases between the germline ends. CDR3 length: 19 residues. Germline CDR1 SGHRS, CDR2 YFSETQ. The CDR3 loop is CASSLKNPGGGRFQETQYF. The DNA of the CDR3 is TGCGCCAGCAGCTTGAAAAATCCGGGCGGGGGCCGTTTCCAAGAGACCCAGTACTTC.

The V and J genes are TRBV4-2 and TRBJ1-5; tentative D call: TRBD1 (5 bases). CDR1 LGHNA and CDR2 YNFKEQ come from the germline V gene. The CDR3 is made up of 16 amino acids. Trimming removed 0 bases from V and 0 bases from J, with 9 bases in between. DNA for the CDR3: TGTGCCAGCAGCCAAGATCAGGGATATAGCAATCAGCCCCAGCATTTT. Encoded protein: CASSQDQGYSNQPQHF.